Below are 30 T cell receptor beta chains sequenced from a single sample in a study of blood T cell repertoires in COVID-19. TCRdb's copy holds only in-frame clones and misses some; the assay was immunoSEQ multiplex PCR. The data show some 300,000 clones, 85% to 90% seen once. The specimen sequenced was peripheral blood. The receptors originated from a woman aged 50 to 60 with COVID-19, enrolled during active disease.

This clone was detected only once. Here the CDR3 reads CASSPDRFSPYGYTF. In DNA form, the CDR3 reads TGTGCCAGCTCACCGGACAGGTTCTCTCCCTATGGCTACACCTTC. The chain joins TRBV18 to TRBJ1-2; 7 bases line up with TRBD1. CDR1 KGHSH and CDR2 LQKENI come from the germline V gene. The CDR3 contains 15 residues. Unmatched junction bases numbered 8, after V lost 3 bases and J lost 4 bases. Filled out from reference TRBV18 and TRBJ1-2, the complete variable domain reads NAGVMQNPRHLVRRRGQEARLRCSPMKGHSHVYWYRQLPEEGLKFMVYLQKENIIDESGMPKERFSAEFPKEGPSILRIQQVVRGDSAAYFCASSPDRFSPYGYTFGSGTRLTVV.

The chain links TRBV2 to TRBJ1-5, with TRBD1 matching over 11 bases. The CDR3 contains 15 residues. Germline values: CDR1 SNHLY, CDR2 FYNNEI. The V gene end was trimmed by 10 bases and the J gene end by 5 bases; junction bases not matched to a gene: 10. The DNA of the CDR3 is TGTGCCATCAGGGGAGGACAGGGGGCCTATCAGCCCCAGCATTTT. This gives the protein CAIRGGQGAYQPQHF.

CDR3 sequence: CASSQTTGSWTYEQYF. For the CDR3, the DNA is TGTGCCAGCAGCCAAACTACCGGGAGCTGGACCTACGAGCAGTACTTC. The V gene is TRBV11-3, the J gene TRBJ2-7; perhaps TRBD2 as D (6 bases). The CDR3 loop spans 16 amino acids. The V gene's germline CDR1 is SGHNT and CDR2 YENEEA. The V end was cut by 5 bases, the J end by 2 bases, with 19 bases between.

This chain uses TRBV25-1 with TRBJ2-1; 7 bases line up with TRBD2. Germline assignment: CDR1 MGHDK and CDR2 SYGVNS. The CDR3 covers 16 residues. The J segment lost 8 bases and the V segment lost 2 bases, leaving 12 bases of the junction unmatched. CDR3 sequence (DNA): TGTGCCAGCAGTGAACCGATCGGGGGAGGGAAACATGAGCAGTTCTTC. This sequence encodes CASSEPIGGGKHEQFF.

This clone is a singleton in its sample. The chain has TRBV5-4 and TRBJ2-1; 12 bases map to TRBD2. The CDR3 length is 15 residues. V shed 9 bases and J 5 bases; nucleotides not matched to a gene: 9. Looked up from germline, CDR1 is SGHNT and CDR2 is YYREEE (reference sequence). The CDR3 loop reads CATKTSGGDHNEQFF. CDR3 nucleotide sequence: TGTGCCACCAAGACTAGCGGGGGCGATCACAATGAGCAGTTCTTC. Looking up the rest from reference TRBV5-4 and TRBJ2-1 gives the full variable domain: ETGVTQSPTHLIKTRGQQVTLRCSSQSGHNTVSWYQQALGQGPQFIFQYYREEENGRGNFPPRFSGLQFPNYSSELNVNALELDDSALYLCATKTSGGDHNEQFFGPGTRLTVL.

This clone appeared once. The J gene is TRBJ2-4, the V gene TRBV15; TRBD1 matches 7 bases. Germline V CDR1 and CDR2: LNHNV, YYDKDF (reference sequence). This CDR3 region has 19 residues. The ends lost 2 bases at V and 0 bases at J; junction bases unmatched: 13. The CDR3 bases are TGTGCCACCAGCAGAAGGGGTTGGCAGGGGGTGATAGCCAAAAACATTCAGTACTTC. Protein: CATSRRGWQGVIAKNIQYF. Full variable domain (missing parts from reference TRBV15 and TRBJ2-4): DAMVIQNPRYQVTQFGKPVTLSCSQTLNHNVMYWYQQKSSQAPKLLFHYYDKDFNNEADTPDNFQSRRPNTSFCFLDIRSPGLGDTAMYLCATSRRGWQGVIAKNIQYFGAGTRLSVL.

The rearrangement links TRBV7-9 to TRBJ2-7; 8 bases map to TRBD2. Germline-derived CDR1 and CDR2 are SEHNR and FQNEAQ (reference sequence). The J segment lost 0 bases and the V segment lost 6 bases, leaving 10 bases of the junction unmatched. This CDR3 is built from 16 residues. DNA for the CDR3: TGTGCCAGCAGTTCGGGATGGACTAGCTCCTCCTACGAGCAGTACTTC. Protein: CASSSGWTSSSYEQYF.

The chain joins TRBV10-1 to TRBJ1-2; D not certain. The V end was cut by 0 bases, the J end by 0 bases, with 5 bases between. This CDR3 comprises 14 residues. Looked up from germline, CDR1 is WNHNN and CDR2 is SYGVQD (reference sequence). The CDR3 DNA reads as TGCGCCAGCAGTGAGTCGCCAGCTAACTATGGCTACACCTTC. Amino acid sequence: CASSESPANYGYTF.

The chain has TRBV2 and TRBJ2-4; D might be TRBD1 (6 bases). V was pared by 7 bases and J by 0 bases, with 10 bases between. The CDR3 is 14 residues long. Germline assignment: CDR1 SNHLY and CDR2 FYNNEI. CDR3 bases: TGTGCCAGCACCCGGACAGTAGCCAAAAACATTCAGTACTTC. It is translated as CASTRTVAKNIQYF.

The V and J genes are TRBV27 and TRBJ2-5, with TRBD2 identical over 11 bases. Losses at the gene ends were 6 bases for V and 6 bases for J; bases not matched to a gene: 3. This CDR3 has 13 residues. CDR1 and CDR2 (germline): MNHEY, SMNVEV (reference sequence). CDR3 coding DNA: TGTGCCAGCAGGGCTAGCGGGAGGAAGACCCAGTACTTC. This gives the protein CASRASGRKTQYF.

The chain joins TRBV6-6 to TRBJ2-7; D is perhaps TRBD2 (6 bases). V was trimmed by 3 bases and J by 2 bases, leaving 11 bases between them. Germline loops: CDR1 MNHNY, CDR2 SVGAGI (reference sequence). This CDR3 has 14 amino acids. The CDR3 loop is CASSYGTATYEQYF. The CDR3 nucleotides are TGTGCCAGCAGTTATGGGACTGCCACCTACGAGCAGTACTTC.

The chain combines TRBV27 with TRBJ2-3, with 7 bases lining up with TRBD1. Trimming at V came to 5 bases and at J to 1 base, leaving 6 bases not matched to a gene. This CDR3 has 15 residues. Germline CDR1 MNHEY, CDR2 SMNVEV (reference sequence). This CDR3 reads CASSNRGLGTDTQYF. The DNA of the CDR3 is TGTGCCAGCAGTAACAGGGGATTAGGCACAGATACGCAGTATTTT.

The rearrangement joins TRBV7-9 to TRBJ2-7; 7 bases are a match to TRBD2. The CDR3 sequence is 16 residues long. The germline CDR1 and CDR2 sequences are SEHNR and FQNEAQ (reference sequence). J was trimmed by 4 bases and V by 1 base; bases with no gene match: 10. CDR3 in amino acids: CASSLGGGPLNYEQYF. The CDR3 nucleotides read TGTGCCAGCAGCTTAGGGGGAGGGCCCCTAAATTACGAGCAGTACTTC.

The chain has TRBV18 and TRBJ1-3; maybe TRBD1 (5 bases). The CDR3 contains 14 residues. Germline V gene lookup returns CDR1 KGHSH and CDR2 LQKENI. V dropped 5 bases and J dropped 1 base, with 9 bases sitting between them. CDR3 sequence (DNA): TGTGCCAGCTCATCCCAGGGATCTGGAAACACCATATATTTT. This sequence encodes CASSSQGSGNTIYF.

V gene TRBV7-2 combines with J gene TRBJ1-5, with 10 bases aligning to TRBD1. This CDR3 spans 15 amino acids. The germline gives CDR1 SGHTA, CDR2 FQGNSA. Trimming took 5 bases from V and 6 from J; bases not matched to a gene: 7. The CDR3 region has the DNA TGTGCCAGCAGCACTGGGACAGGGGTACTTCAGCCCCAGCATTTT. Amino acid sequence: CASSTGTGVLQPQHF.

V and J are TRBV7-2 and TRBJ2-7; the D gene is possibly TRBD2 (5 bases). Germline V gene data show CDR1 as SGHTA and CDR2 as FQGNSA. The CDR3 consists of 13 residues. V shed 0 bases and J shed 3 bases, with 6 bases lying between them. The CDR3 reads CASSLAGDYEQYF. As DNA, the CDR3 is TGTGCCAGCAGCTTAGCGGGAGACTACGAGCAGTACTTC.

This clone was seen more than once but under ten times. The chain joins TRBV6-4 to TRBJ2-1; 7 bases map to TRBD2. Germline-derived CDR1 and CDR2 are MRHNA and SNTAGT. The CDR3 covers 15 residues. Germline trimming cut 2 bases from V and 4 bases from J; bases unmatched to any gene: 5. The CDR3 DNA reads as TGTGCCAGCAGTGACGGCCGGGGGGAATACAATGAGCAGTTCTTC. As protein: CASSDGRGEYNEQFF.

This clone was recorded only once. The chain has TRBV3-1 (or the pseudogene TRBV3-2) and TRBJ2-7; 7 bases align to TRBD2. Per the germline V gene, CDR1 is LGHDT and CDR2 is YNNKEL (reference sequence). Trimming removed 6 bases from V and 6 bases from J; junction bases left unmatched: 11. CDR3 size: 14 residues. The DNA for the CDR3 is TGTGCCAGCAGTCGGACTAGTTCGGGGCTCGAGCAGTACTTC. Translated: CASSRTSSGLEQYF.

The chain is built from TRBV6-5 and TRBJ1-1; TRBD1 might be the D (5 bases). Trimming took off 7 bases at V and 4 bases at J, with 13 bases between the two ends. This CDR3 comprises 13 residues. Germline values: CDR1 MNHEY, CDR2 SVGAGI. CDR3 in amino acids: CASNKRGLTEAFF. The CDR3 nucleotides are TGTGCCAGCAACAAAAGGGGACTCACTGAAGCTTTCTTT.

The chain is built from TRBV4-1 and TRBJ1-1; 9 bases are shared with TRBD1. V was pared by 1 base and J by 0 bases, with 9 bases of the junction left unmatched. Germline loops: CDR1 MGHRA, CDR2 YSYEKL. The CDR3 is made up of 18 amino acids. As DNA, the CDR3 is TGCGCCAGCAGCCAAGCATTCCAACAGGGGGCTATGAACACTGAAGCTTTCTTT. It translates to CASSQAFQQGAMNTEAFF.

This clone has a handful of counts. V and J are TRBV10-2 and TRBJ1-2, with D possibly matching TRBD1 (5 bases). From germline, CDR1 is WSHSY and CDR2 SAAADI. The CDR3 length is 14 residues. Trimming stripped 7 bases from V and 5 bases from J, with 17 bases between. The CDR3 DNA sequence: TGCGCCAGCAATAGTGGGGGTGGAGGGTATGGCTACACCTTC. It encodes CASNSGGGGYGYTF.

This clone came up once. This chain links TRBV18 with TRBJ1-3; 11 bases are a match to TRBD1. This CDR3 has 15 residues. Germline lookup yields CDR1 KGHSH and CDR2 LQKENI. Trimming removed 4 bases from V and 3 bases from J; junction bases left unmatched: 2. Here the CDR3 DNA reads TGTGCCAGCTCACGGACAGGGGGCTTTGGAAACACCATATATTTT. This codes for CASSRTGGFGNTIYF.

V gene TRBV7-3 combines with J gene TRBJ2-3; maybe TRBD2 (6 bases). There are 16 residues in the CDR3. Germline V lookup: CDR1 SGHTA, CDR2 FQGTGA. The germline V and J ends were trimmed by 5 bases and 2 bases, with 17 bases remaining between them. CDR3 sequence reads: CASSLALGVNTDTQYF. The CDR3 DNA reads TGTGCCAGCAGCCTAGCGTTAGGGGTAAACACAGATACGCAGTATTTT.

The chain is built from TRBV6-2 or TRBV6-3 and TRBJ2-2; D call uncertain. V was trimmed by 4 bases and J by 6 bases, leaving 6 bases between them. There are 12 residues in the CDR3. From germline, CDR1 is MNHEY and CDR2 SVGEGT. The CDR3 region has the DNA TGTGCCAGCAGTTCCCTAGCCGGGGAGCTGTTTTTT. This translates into CASSSLAGELFF.

This chain connects TRBV4-1 to TRBJ1-5; the D gene is possibly TRBD1 (5 bases). The CDR3 consists of 12 residues. The germline V gene encodes CDR1 MGHRA and CDR2 YSYEKL. The V gene lost 4 bases and the J gene lost 7 bases, with 8 bases spanning the gap. The CDR3 is CASSPPGQPQHF. The CDR3 region has the DNA TGCGCCAGCAGCCCCCCAGGGCAGCCCCAGCATTTT.

This chain links TRBV6-2 or TRBV6-3 with TRBJ1-5; tentative D call: TRBD1 (5 bases). This CDR3 spans 15 amino acids. Deletions cut 5 bases from V and 0 bases from J, with 11 bases between. CDR1 and CDR2 from the germline V gene are MNHEY and SVGEGT. Here the CDR3 DNA reads TGTGCCAGCAGTATTGGGGGGTATAGCAATCAGCCCCAGCATTTT. Its protein product is CASSIGGYSNQPQHF.

This clone has more than one count but fewer than ten. V and J are TRBV5-4 and TRBJ1-6; 7 nucleotides match TRBD1. Germline CDR1 and CDR2: SGHNT and YYREEE (reference sequence). V dropped 2 bases and J dropped 5; count of bases not matched to a gene: 4. CDR3 length equals 15 residues. DNA of the CDR3: TGTGCCAGCAGCTTCTCGGGACAGAATAATTCACCCCTCCACTTT. Protein: CASSFSGQNNSPLHF.

This rearrangement joins TRBV4-2 to TRBJ2-7; 7 bases are shared with TRBD2. Germline V gene sequence: CDR1 LGHNA, CDR2 YNFKEQ. The CDR3 extends over 15 amino acids. V trimming: 4 bases; J trimming: 4 bases; junction bases outside the gene matches: 10. DNA of the CDR3: TGTGCCAGCAGCCTGTCGGGGGGAGCGAGTTACGAGCAGTACTTC. Encoded protein: CASSLSGGASYEQYF.

The chain combines TRBV5-4 with TRBJ1-6, with 9 positions matching TRBD1. The trim removed 4 bases at V and 4 bases at J, leaving 9 bases unmatched. Germline values: CDR1 SGHNT, CDR2 YYREEE (reference sequence). The CDR3 extends over 17 amino acids. CDR3 sequence (DNA): TGTGCCAGCAGCCCAGCCGGGACAGGGTCTTATAATTCACCCCTCCACTTT. This gives the protein CASSPAGTGSYNSPLHF.

The chain carries TRBV24-1 and TRBJ2-7; D gene ambiguous. The V and J ends lost 1 base and 6 bases respectively, with 9 bases between them. The CDR3 runs 13 residues. From germline, CDR1 is KGHDR and CDR2 SFDVKD. CDR3 sequence (DNA): TGTGCCACCAGTGATTTTCCGGGTCGCGAGCAGTACTTC. As protein: CATSDFPGREQYF.